These T cell receptor beta chains were read from a single sample in a study of OX40 agonist ivuxolimab in advanced cancers. TCRdb's table, derived via immunoSEQ multiplex PCR, lists solely in-frame clones and lacks some. The table records fewer than 30,000 clones, 79% of them present only once. The sequenced sample was CD4+ or CD8+ T cells sorted from blood, obtained in a trial of the OX40 agonist ivuxolimab. These receptors were obtained from an adult with an advanced solid tumor such as melanoma, head and neck, liver or kidney cancer. Both conserved end residues are trimmed from each CDR3.

>TRBV4-1|TRBJ1-1
ASSSGQNPTEAF
>TRBV6-5|TRBJ1-1
ASSYSRLVSTEAF
>TRBV30|TRBJ1-1
AWSVLSSTEAF
>TRBV11-2|TRBJ2-7
ASSPSYGADYEQY
>TRBV28|TRBJ1-2
ASSLGAPLVGYT
>TRBV9|TRBJ1-2
ASSVDATILDGYT
>TRBV5-4|TRBJ1-1
ASSFVARGPNTEAF
>TRBV5-6|TRBJ2-1
ASSWGTGSSYNEQF
>TRBV7-6|TRBJ2-7
ASSLAGGSFYEQY
>TRBV6-5|TRBJ2-7
ASSYSVEVSREQY
>TRBV4-1|TRBJ1-4
ASSEGTGSMNEKLF
>TRBV5-6|TRBJ1-1
ASSLTGGITEAF
>TRBV5-4|TRBJ2-5
ASSLHGLQETQY
>TRBV5-1|TRBJ2-1
ASSFGNEQF
>TRBV30|TRBJ1-2
AWSVRLDIYGYT
>TRBV13|TRBJ2-2
ASSDRDRDTGELF
>TRBV10-2|TRBJ2-3
ASSGLRGDPDTDTQY
>TRBV4-2|TRBJ2-3
ASSQDLLAEYTDTQY
>TRBV9|TRBJ2-1
ASSVSGYDYNEQF
>TRBV7-9|TRBJ2-5
ASSFSNQETQY
>TRBV30|TRBJ2-1
AWSLTGGYNEQF
>TRBV7-6|TRBJ2-1
ASSLEYEGYNEQF
>TRBV4-2|TRBJ2-2
ASRSPTGELF
>TRBV12-5|TRBJ1-2
ASGSTVLYGYT
>TRBV6-5|TRBJ2-1
ASSADDYNEQF
>TRBV7-3|TRBJ2-7
ASSLGQGTPYEQY
>TRBV25-1|TRBJ2-7
ASSEQGRSYEQY
>TRBV29-1|TRBJ2-5
SVVMTGEVQETQY
>TRBV7-8|TRBJ2-1
AILGRETYNEQF
>TRBV6-1|TRBJ1-5
ASSDPRDGNQPQH
>TRBV6-5|TRBJ2-2
ASSHSGRNTGELF
>TRBV30|TRBJ1-2
AWSVLRGNRYGYT